The 5 T cell receptor beta chains given below trace back to one sample, sequenced in a study of cytomegalovirus exposure and HLA in healthy donors. Use of 60 Vbeta and 13 Jbeta primers characterized the PCR. Libraries were prepared by immunoSEQ multiplex PCR; TCRdb keeps only in-frame clonotypes and omits some of them. This table holds roughly 200,000 clones, around four fifths found once. Sequencing input: PBMCs. Receptors originate from a man in his fifties or sixties in good health and CMV-seronegative.

The rearrangement uses TRBV4-2 and TRBJ2-7; 10 bases are a match to TRBD2. The length of the CDR3 is 15 residues. Germline V gene data show CDR1 as LGHNA and CDR2 as YNFKEQ. The ends lost 0 bases at V and 4 bases at J; junction bases unmatched: 3. The CDR3 nucleotides are TGTGCCAGCAGCCAAGATCAGCGGGAGGGGTACGAGCAGTACTTC. It translates to CASSQDQREGYEQYF.

This chain connects TRBV7-2 to TRBJ1-2; D perhaps matches TRBD1 (6 bases). There are 14 residues in the CDR3. Germline V CDR1 and CDR2: SGHTA, FQGNSA. The germline V and J ends were trimmed by 2 bases and 4 bases, with 11 bases remaining between them. CDR3 loop: CASSLSRGGYGYTF. The CDR3 DNA sequence: TGTGCCAGCAGCTTATCCAGGGGTGGCTATGGCTACACCTTC.

The V and J genes are TRBV16 and TRBJ1-2; TRBD1 agrees at 8 bases. CDR3 size: 15 residues. Per the germline V gene, CDR1 is KGHSY and CDR2 is FQNENV. The junction had 7 bases not matched to a gene; V was cut back by 3 bases and J by 4 bases. The CDR3, as DNA: TGTGCCAGCAGCCAGGCCAGGGGGCAGGGCTATGGCTACACCTTC. It codes for CASSQARGQGYGYTF. Full variable domain (rest looked up from reference TRBV16 and TRBJ1-2): GEEVAQTPKHLVRGEGQKAKLYCAPIKGHSYVFWYQQVLKNEFKFLISFQNENVFDETGMPKERFSAKCLPNSPCSLEIQATKLEDSAVYFCASSQARGQGYGYTFGSGTRLTVV.

This clone has just one count. The chain combines TRBV5-6 with TRBJ1-2; perhaps TRBD1 as D (5 bases). V was clipped by 4 bases and J by 3 bases, with 16 bases between them. The CDR3 has 15 amino acids. Germline V gene lookup returns CDR1 SGHDT and CDR2 YYEEEE. The CDR3 is CASSVAGFGYYGYTF. Written as DNA, the CDR3 is TGTGCCAGCAGCGTCGCAGGGTTTGGGTACTATGGCTACACCTTC.

In its sample, this clone was seen a few times. The chain joins TRBV20-1 to TRBJ2-1; D unresolved. V lost 8 bases to trimming and J lost 6 bases, with 8 bases between them. Per germline, CDR1 DFQATT and CDR2 SNEGSKA (reference sequence). CDR3 length: 10 residues. The CDR3 region has the DNA TGCAGTCCCTCCGGCAATGAGCAGTTCTTC. This gives the protein CSPSGNEQFF.